This TCR beta chain was retrieved from a study of cytomegalovirus exposure and HLA in healthy donors. PCR employed 60 Vbeta and 13 Jbeta primers. Sequencing was performed with immunoSEQ multiplex PCR; in TCRdb, only in-frame clones are kept and a portion is missing. Altogether 150,000 to 200,000 clones are present, about 73% being singletons, with the ten largest covering approximately 3.1%. Looked up from germline, CDR1 is MNHNS and CDR2 is SASEGT. The length of the CDR3 is 14 residues. After removal of 4 bases from V and 4 bases from J, the junction contained 6 bases not matched to a gene. A note on this clone: Its antigen remains unidentified.

The study's findings and limits: A prior analysis recorded that most TCR beta V segments were productive about 87% or about 30% of the time. A later look showed TCR association rates differing by HLA locus, highest for DRB1 and lowest for HLA-C. A later analysis appeared to link common viral pathogens to several of the most significant clusters. Specificity for CMV antigens was confirmed in vitro for a few of the CMV-associated chains.

The origin of this receptor is a woman aged 35 to 49 in good health and CMV-seronegative. Sequencing input: PBMCs. The genes are TRBV6-1 and TRBJ1-2; 7 positions match TRBD1. In DNA, the CDR3 is TGTGCCAGCAGTGCGGACAGGAGTGCCTATGGCTACACCTTC. This translates into CASSADRSAYGYTF.